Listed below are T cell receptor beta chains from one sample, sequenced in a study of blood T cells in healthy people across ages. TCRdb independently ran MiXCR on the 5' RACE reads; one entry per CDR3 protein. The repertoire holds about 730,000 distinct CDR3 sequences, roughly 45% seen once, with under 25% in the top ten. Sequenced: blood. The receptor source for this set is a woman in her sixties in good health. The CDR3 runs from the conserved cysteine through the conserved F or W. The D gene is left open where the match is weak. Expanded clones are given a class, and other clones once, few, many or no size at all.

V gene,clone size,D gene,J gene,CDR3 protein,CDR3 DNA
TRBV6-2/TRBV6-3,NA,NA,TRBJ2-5,CASKLWGAIEETQYF,TGTGCCAGTAAGCTATGGGGGGCTATAGAAGAGACCCAGTACTTC
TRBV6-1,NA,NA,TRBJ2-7,CASSEVGTGDYEQYF,TGTGCCAGCAGTGAAGTGGGGACCGGGGACTACGAGCAGTACTTC
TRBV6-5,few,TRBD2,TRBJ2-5,CASSYKPRTSGREHQETQYF,TGTGCCAGCAGTTACAAACCTCGGACTAGCGGGAGGGAACACCAAGAGACCCAGTACTTC
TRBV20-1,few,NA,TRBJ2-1,CSARRGYGNEQFF,TGCAGTGCTAGAAGGGGATATGGGAATGAGCAGTTCTTC
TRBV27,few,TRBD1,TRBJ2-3,CASSSSLQRQGSDTQYF,TGTGCCAGCAGTTCCTCATTGCAGAGACAGGGATCAGATACGCAGTATTTT
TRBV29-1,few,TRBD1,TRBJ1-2,CSVSGTGGGNYGYTF,TGCAGCGTATCGGGGACAGGGGGGGGTAACTATGGCTACACCTTC
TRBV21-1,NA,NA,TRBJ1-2,CASSKGHREHYGYTF,TGTGCCAGCAGCAAAGGGCACAGGGAACACTATGGCTACACCTTC
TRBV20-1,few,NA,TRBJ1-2,CSARGGGAAPFYGYTF,TGCAGTGCTAGAGGGGGTGGGGCTGCTCCTTTTTATGGCTACACCTTC
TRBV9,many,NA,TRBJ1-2,CASSVGDMVVNYGYTF,TGTGCCAGCAGCGTAGGGGACATGGTCGTTAACTATGGCTACACCTTC
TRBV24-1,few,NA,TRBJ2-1,CATSDFRGRFRLFF,NA
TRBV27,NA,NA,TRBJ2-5,CASSSQGEGETQYF,TGTGCCAGCAGTTCACAGGGAGAGGGGGAGACCCAGTACTTC
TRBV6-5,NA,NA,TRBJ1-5,CASSYSSRQNQPQHF,TGTGCCAGCAGTTACTCGAGCAGGCAAAATCAGCCCCAGCATTTT
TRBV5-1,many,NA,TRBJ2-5,CASTRAGETQYF,TGCGCCAGCACCCGGGCCGGAGAGACCCAGTACTTC
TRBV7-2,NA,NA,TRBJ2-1,CASSSSGTYNEQFF,TGTGCCAGCAGCTCTTCAGGGACCTACAATGAGCAGTTCTTC
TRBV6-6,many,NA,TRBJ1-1,CASSYSGGGTEAFF,TGTGCCAGCAGTTACTCCGGGGGAGGCACTGAAGCTTTCTTT
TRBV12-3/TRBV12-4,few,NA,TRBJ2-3,CASTPRGTSTDTQYF,TGTGCCAGCACCCCCCGGGGGACAAGCACAGATACGCAGTATTTT
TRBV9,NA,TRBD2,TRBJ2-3,CASSPPPGLAASTDTQYF,TGTGCCAGCAGCCCCCCCCCCGGACTAGCGGCTAGCACAGATACGCAGTATTTT
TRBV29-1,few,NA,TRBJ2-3,CSVEGDRITDTQYF,TGCAGCGTTGAGGGGGACCGCATCACAGATACGCAGTATTTT
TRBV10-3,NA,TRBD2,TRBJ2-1,CAISVRASGNNEQFF,TGTGCCATCAGTGTAAGGGCTAGCGGCAACAATGAGCAGTTCTTC
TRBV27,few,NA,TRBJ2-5,CASSSPGEETQYF,TGTGCCAGCAGTTCACCGGGAGAAGAGACCCAGTACTTC
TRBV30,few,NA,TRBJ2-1,CAWDYHNEQFF,TGTGCCTGGGATTACCACAATGAGCAGTTCTTC
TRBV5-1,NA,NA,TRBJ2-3,CASSLWEASTDTQYF,TGCGCCAGCAGCTTATGGGAAGCTAGCACAGATACGCAGTATTTT
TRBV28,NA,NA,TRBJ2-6,CASSSPRSDGPLGANVLTF,TGTGCCAGCAGTTCCCCAAGGAGCGACGGGCCTTTGGGGGCCAACGTCCTGACTTTC
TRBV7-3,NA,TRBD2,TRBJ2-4,CASSPQGLTSGGLQYF,TGTGCCAGCAGCCCTCAGGGGCTGACTAGCGGGGGCCTTCAGTACTTC
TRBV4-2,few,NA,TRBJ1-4,CASSQPGIGGEKLFF,TGTGCCAGCAGCCAACCCGGGATAGGGGGTGAAAAACTGTTTTTT
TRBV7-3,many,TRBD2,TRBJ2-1,CASSYQASGTYNEQFF,TGTGCCAGCAGCTATCAAGCTAGCGGGACCTACAATGAGCAGTTCTTC
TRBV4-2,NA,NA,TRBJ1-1,CASSQIIQGTETFF,TGTGCCAGCAGCCAAATCATACAGGGCACTGAAACTTTCTTT
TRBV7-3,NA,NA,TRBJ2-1,CASSLTGLEQFF,TGTGCCAGCAGCTTAACGGGACTGGAGCAGTTCTTC
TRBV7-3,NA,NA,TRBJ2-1,CAGSPGLQGEQFF,TGTGCCGGCAGCCCGGGACTTCAGGGTGAGCAGTTCTTC
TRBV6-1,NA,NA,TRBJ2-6,CASRRFGSGGQRSGANVLTF,TGTGCCAGCAGACGATTTGGTTCTGGGGGACAACGCTCTGGGGCCAACGTCCTGACTTTC
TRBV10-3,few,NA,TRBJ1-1,CAISNRGSGAGTEAFF,TGTGCCATCAGTAACCGAGGGAGCGGGGCGGGCACTGAAGCTTTCTTT
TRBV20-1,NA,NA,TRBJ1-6,CSARERGSNSPLHF,TGCAGTGCCAGAGAGAGGGGATCCAATTCACCCCTCCACTTT
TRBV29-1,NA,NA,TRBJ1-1,CSGEGQTNTEAFF,TGCAGCGGTGAAGGACAGACAAACACTGAAGCTTTCTTT
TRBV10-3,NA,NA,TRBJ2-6,CATQAIGANVLTF,TGTGCCACGCAGGCGATTGGGGCCAACGTCCTGACTTTC
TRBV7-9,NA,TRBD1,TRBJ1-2,CASSSQGSNYGYTF,TGTGCCAGCAGCTCACAGGGGTCCAACTATGGCTACACCTTC
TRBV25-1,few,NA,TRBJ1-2,CASSERPAYGYTF,TGTGCCAGCAGTGAAAGGCCAGCCTATGGCTACACCTTC
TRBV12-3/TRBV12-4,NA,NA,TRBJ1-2,CASIPTVPSSGYTF,TGTGCCAGCATCCCGACAGTCCCTTCGAGTGGCTACACCTTC